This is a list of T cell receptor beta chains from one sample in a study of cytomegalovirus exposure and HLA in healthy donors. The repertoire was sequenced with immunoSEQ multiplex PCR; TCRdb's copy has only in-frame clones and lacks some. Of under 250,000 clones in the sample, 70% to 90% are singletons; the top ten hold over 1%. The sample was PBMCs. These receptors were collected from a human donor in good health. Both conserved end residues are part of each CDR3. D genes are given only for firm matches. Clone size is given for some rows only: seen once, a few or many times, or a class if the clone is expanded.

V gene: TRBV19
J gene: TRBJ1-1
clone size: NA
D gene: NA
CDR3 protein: CASSSREGWTEAFF
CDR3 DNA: TGTGCCAGTAGTTCCCGGGAGGGTTGGACTGAAGCTTTCTTT

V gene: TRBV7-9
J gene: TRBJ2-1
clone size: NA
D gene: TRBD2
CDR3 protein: CASSYRTSGRGQYNEQFF
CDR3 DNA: TGTGCCAGCAGCTACCGGACTAGCGGGAGGGGCCAATACAATGAGCAGTTCTTC

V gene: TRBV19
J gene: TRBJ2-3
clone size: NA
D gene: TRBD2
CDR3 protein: CASSTPGKAGARGTDTQYF
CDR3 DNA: TGTGCCAGTAGCACCCCGGGGAAAGCGGGAGCGCGGGGCACAGATACGCAGTATTTT

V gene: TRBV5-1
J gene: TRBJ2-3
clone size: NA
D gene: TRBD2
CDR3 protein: CASSLDPSGNTDTQYF
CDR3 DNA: TGCGCCAGCAGCTTGGATCCTAGCGGGAATACAGATACGCAGTATTTT

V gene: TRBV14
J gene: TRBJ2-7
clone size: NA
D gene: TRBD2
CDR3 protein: CASSHTLAGGYEQYF
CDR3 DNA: TGTGCCAGCAGCCATACGCTAGCGGGGGGATACGAGCAGTACTTC

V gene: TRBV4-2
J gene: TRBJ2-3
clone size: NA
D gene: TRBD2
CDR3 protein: CASSQPLSGGGTSSTDTQYF
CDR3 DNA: TGTGCCAGCAGCCAACCCCTTTCGGGGGGAGGGACTTCTAGCACAGATACGCAGTATTTT

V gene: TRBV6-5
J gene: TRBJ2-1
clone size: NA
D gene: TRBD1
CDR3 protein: CASTPGQGAYEQFF
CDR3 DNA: TGTGCCAGCACCCCGGGACAGGGGGCCTATGAGCAGTTCTTC

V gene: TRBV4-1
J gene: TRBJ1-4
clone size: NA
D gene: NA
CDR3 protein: CASSQDPAGINEKLFF
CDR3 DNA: TGCGCCAGCAGCCAAGATCCCGCAGGGATTAATGAAAAACTGTTTTTT

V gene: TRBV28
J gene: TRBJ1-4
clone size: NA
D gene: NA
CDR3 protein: CASLRAATNEKLFF
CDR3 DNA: TGTGCCAGCTTGAGAGCTGCAACTAATGAAAAACTGTTTTTT

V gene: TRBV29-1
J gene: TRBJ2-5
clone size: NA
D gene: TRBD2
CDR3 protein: CSVGRTSGSLEGQYF
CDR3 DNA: TGCAGCGTTGGTCGGACTAGCGGGAGTTTGGAGGGCCAGTACTTC

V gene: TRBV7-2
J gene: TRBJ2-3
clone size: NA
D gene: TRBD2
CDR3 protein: CASSPIAGLFTDTQYF
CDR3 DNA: TGTGCCAGCAGCCCTATAGCGGGACTTTTCACAGATACGCAGTATTTT

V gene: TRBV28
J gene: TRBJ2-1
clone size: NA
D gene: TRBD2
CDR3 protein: CASSFWLAGRNEQFF
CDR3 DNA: TGTGCCAGCAGTTTCTGGCTAGCGGGAAGGAATGAGCAGTTCTTC

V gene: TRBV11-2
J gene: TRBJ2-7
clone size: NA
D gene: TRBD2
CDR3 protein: CASSRLAGVGIYEQYF
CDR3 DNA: TGTGCCAGCAGCCGACTAGCGGGAGTGGGTATCTACGAGCAGTACTTC

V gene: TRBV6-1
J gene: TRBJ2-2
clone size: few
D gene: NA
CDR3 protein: CASSEGARVGNTGELFF
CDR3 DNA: TGTGCCAGCAGTGAAGGGGCGAGGGTCGGTAACACCGGGGAGCTGTTTTTT

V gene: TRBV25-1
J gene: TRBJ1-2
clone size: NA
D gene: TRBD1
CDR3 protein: CASSGPGQGLGGYTF
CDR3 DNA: TGTGCCAGCAGTGGGCCGGGACAGGGATTGGGTGGCTACACCTTC

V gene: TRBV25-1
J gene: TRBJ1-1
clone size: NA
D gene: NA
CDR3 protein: CASTKGGTLNTEAFF
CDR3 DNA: TGTGCCAGCACCAAAGGTGGGACACTGAACACTGAAGCTTTCTTT

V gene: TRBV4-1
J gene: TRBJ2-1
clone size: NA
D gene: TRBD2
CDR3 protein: CASSPLAGADNNEQFF
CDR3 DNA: TGCGCCAGCAGCCCTCTAGCGGGAGCCGATAACAATGAGCAGTTCTTC

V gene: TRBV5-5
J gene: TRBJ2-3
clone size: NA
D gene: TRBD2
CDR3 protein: CASSDRTSGRADTQYF
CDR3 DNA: TGTGCCAGCAGCGACCGGACTAGCGGGAGGGCAGATACGCAGTATTTT

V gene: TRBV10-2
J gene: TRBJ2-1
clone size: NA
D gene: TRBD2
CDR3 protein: CASSVGTSGRSEQFF
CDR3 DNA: TGCGCCAGCAGTGTCGGGACTAGCGGCCGGAGTGAGCAGTTCTTC

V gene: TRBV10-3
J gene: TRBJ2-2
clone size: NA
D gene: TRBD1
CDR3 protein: CAIGPGQGWELFF
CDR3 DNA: TGTGCCATCGGTCCGGGACAGGGCTGGGAGCTGTTTTTT

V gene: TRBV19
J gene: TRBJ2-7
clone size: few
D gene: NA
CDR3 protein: CASSTVDRYEQYF
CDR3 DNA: TGTGCCAGTAGTACCGTAGACAGGTACGAGCAGTACTTC

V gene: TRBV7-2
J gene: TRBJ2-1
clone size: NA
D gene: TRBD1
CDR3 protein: CASSYSDRVKIGEQFF
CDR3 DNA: TGTGCCAGCAGCTACTCCGACAGGGTAAAAATTGGGGAGCAGTTCTTC

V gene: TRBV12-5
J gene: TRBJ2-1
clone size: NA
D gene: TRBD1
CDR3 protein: CASGLARQGAEAYNEQFF
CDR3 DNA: TGTGCTAGTGGTTTGGCGAGACAGGGGGCCGAGGCCTACAATGAGCAGTTCTTC

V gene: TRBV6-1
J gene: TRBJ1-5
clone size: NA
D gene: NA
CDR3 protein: CASSETVYQPQHF
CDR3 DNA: TGTGCCAGCAGTGAAACGGTCTATCAGCCCCAGCATTTT

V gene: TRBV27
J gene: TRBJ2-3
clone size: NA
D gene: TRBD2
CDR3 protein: CASGAGVPTDTQYF
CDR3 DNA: TGTGCCAGCGGAGCGGGAGTGCCCACAGATACGCAGTATTTT

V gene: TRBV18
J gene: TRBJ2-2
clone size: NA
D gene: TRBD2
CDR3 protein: CASSPPQAGGDTGELFF
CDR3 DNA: TGTGCCAGCTCACCACCCCAAGCGGGAGGGGATACCGGGGAGCTGTTTTTT

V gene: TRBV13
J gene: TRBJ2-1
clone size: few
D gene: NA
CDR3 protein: CASSTTAGVDEQFF
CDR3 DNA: TGTGCCAGCAGCACGACCGCCGGGGTGGATGAGCAGTTCTTC

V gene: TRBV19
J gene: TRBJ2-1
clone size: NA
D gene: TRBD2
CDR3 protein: CASSPRLAGKVNEQFF
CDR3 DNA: TGTGCCAGTAGTCCCAGACTAGCGGGAAAGGTCAATGAGCAGTTCTTC

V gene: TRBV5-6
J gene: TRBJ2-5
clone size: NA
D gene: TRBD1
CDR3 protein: CASSSGTGGLETQYF
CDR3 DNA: TGTGCCAGCAGCTCCGGGACAGGGGGACTGGAGACCCAGTACTTC

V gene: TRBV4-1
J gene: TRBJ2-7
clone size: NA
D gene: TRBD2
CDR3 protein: CASSQGTSGRAPSEQYF
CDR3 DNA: TGCGCCAGCAGCCAAGGGACTAGCGGGAGAGCCCCTAGCGAGCAGTACTTC

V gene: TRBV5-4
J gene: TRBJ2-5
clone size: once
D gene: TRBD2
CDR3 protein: CASSSGLAGVETQYF
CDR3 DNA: TGTGCCAGCAGCTCGGGACTAGCGGGAGTCGAGACCCAGTACTTC

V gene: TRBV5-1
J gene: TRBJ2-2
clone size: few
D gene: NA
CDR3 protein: CASSLDPGTAGELFF
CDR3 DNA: TGCGCCAGCAGCTTGGACCCGGGAACCGCCGGGGAGCTGTTTTTT

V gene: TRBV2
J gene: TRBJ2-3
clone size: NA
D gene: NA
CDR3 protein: CASFVRSTDTQYF
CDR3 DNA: TGTGCCAGCTTTGTGAGGAGCACAGATACGCAGTATTTT

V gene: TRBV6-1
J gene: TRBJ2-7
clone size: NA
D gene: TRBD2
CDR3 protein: CASSVGLATSYEQYF
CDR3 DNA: TGTGCCAGCAGTGTTGGACTAGCGACCTCCTACGAGCAGTACTTC

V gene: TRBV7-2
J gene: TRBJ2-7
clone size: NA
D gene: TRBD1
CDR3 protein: CASNQRQGSYEQYF
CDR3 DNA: TGTGCCAGCAATCAGAGACAGGGCTCCTACGAGCAGTACTTC

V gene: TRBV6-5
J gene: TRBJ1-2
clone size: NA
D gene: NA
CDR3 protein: CASSYSKQWASGYTF
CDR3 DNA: TGTGCCAGCAGTTACTCGAAACAATGGGCCTCTGGCTACACCTTC

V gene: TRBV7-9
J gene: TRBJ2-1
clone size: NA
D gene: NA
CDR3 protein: CSSSLVQGRNEQFF
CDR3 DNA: TGTTCCAGCAGCTTAGTTCAGGGTCGCAATGAGCAGTTCTTC